Following are 10 T cell receptor beta chains from one sample sequenced in a study of T cell repertoires in ileal Crohn's disease. Repertoires were generated with immunoSEQ multiplex PCR, while TCRdb's copy carries only in-frame clones and drops some. The sample has roughly 15,000 clones; under 80% are singletons. The sequenced sample consisted of ileal tissue. The source is an adult with Crohn's disease.

The chain is built from TRBV5-1 and TRBJ2-1; the match to TRBD2 covers 12 bases. Germline values: CDR1 SGHRS, CDR2 YFSETQ. The CDR3 is 18 residues long. Trimming took 3 bases from V and 0 from J; bases not matched to a gene: 7. The CDR3 reads CASSSPSGRVRSYNEQFF. CDR3 nucleotide sequence: TGCGCCAGCAGCTCTCCTAGCGGGAGGGTCCGCTCCTACAATGAGCAGTTCTTC.

V usage is TRBV11-2 and J usage is TRBJ1-1; no clear D. The germline V and J ends were trimmed by 2 bases and 10 bases, with 14 bases remaining between them. This CDR3 contains 13 residues. CDR1 SGHAT and CDR2 FQNNGV come from the germline V gene. The CDR3 DNA reads TGTGCCAGCAGCTTATCCGACACAACCGCAGCTTTCTTT. This encodes CASSLSDTTAAFF. The entire variable domain, with the rest obtained from reference TRBV11-2 and TRBJ1-1, is as follows: EAGVAQSPRYKIIEKRQSVAFWCNPISGHATLYWYQQILGQGPKLLIQFQNNGVVDDSQLPKDRFSAERLKGVDSTLKIQPAKLEDSAVYLCASSLSDTTAAFFGQGTRLTVV.

CDR3 DNA sequence: TGTGCCAGCAGTCCATCAGCGGGGGGCCGCTACAATGAGCAGTTCTTC. Translated, it gives CASSPSAGGRYNEQFF. The V call is TRBV27, the J call TRBJ2-1; 9 bases fit TRBD2. This CDR3 comprises 16 residues. The germline V gene encodes CDR1 MNHEY and CDR2 SMNVEV (reference sequence). Unmatched junction bases numbered 8, after V lost 5 bases and J lost 3 bases.

The gene calls are TRBV30 and TRBJ2-7; 11 nucleotides line up with TRBD1. CDR1 GTSNPN and CDR2 SVGIG come from the germline V gene (reference sequence). V lost 1 base and J lost 5; bases outside the gene matches: 4. There are 14 residues in the CDR3. CDR3 nucleotides: TGTGCCTGGAGTGGGACAGGGGGCGGGCACGAGCAGTACTTC. Protein sequence: CAWSGTGGGHEQYF.

The chain combines TRBV5-1 with TRBJ2-7, with D possibly TRBD1 on 6 matching bases. V was cut by 5 bases and J by 2 bases, with 14 bases left in between. CDR3 length equals 14 residues. Germline values: CDR1 SGHRS, CDR2 YFSETQ. The CDR3 DNA reads as TGCGCCAGCAGGGCCCAGGGGCTGGCCTACGAGCAGTACTTC. This sequence encodes CASRAQGLAYEQYF.

J is TRBJ2-1 and V is TRBV25-1; a weak D match, TRBD1 (6 bases). Trimming cost V 3 bases and J 5 bases, with 17 bases left between them. The CDR3 has 16 amino acids. The V gene's germline CDR1 is MGHDK and CDR2 SYGVNS. CDR3 region: CASSDPQGPSDNEQFF. CDR3 bases: TGTGCCAGCAGTGATCCACAGGGACCTTCAGACAATGAGCAGTTCTTC.

This chain connects TRBV2 to TRBJ2-7; 7 bases map to TRBD1. Germline loops: CDR1 SNHLY, CDR2 FYNNEI. The junction had 11 bases not matched to a gene; V was cut back by 5 bases and J by 7 bases. The CDR3 is made up of 14 amino acids. The CDR3 is CASSTGDVLREQYF. The CDR3 DNA is TGTGCCAGCAGTACAGGGGACGTACTGAGGGAGCAGTACTTC.

The rearrangement uses TRBV6-1 and TRBJ2-2, with 7 bases that match TRBD2. The CDR3 has 15 amino acids. V trimming: 6 bases; J trimming: 13 bases; junction bases outside the gene matches: 17. Germline assignment: CDR1 MNHNS and CDR2 SASEGT. This chain's CDR3 is CASRPSGSEVRGLFF. CDR3 nucleotides: TGTGCCAGCAGGCCTAGCGGCTCCGAAGTTCGGGGGCTGTTTTTT.

As for this clone: One end of the junction does not line up with germline, which may come from a read error. The chain has TRBV29-1 and TRBJ2-5; 9 bases map to TRBD1. The CDR3 is 14 amino acids. Germline CDR1 reads SQVTM; CDR2 reads ANQGSEA. CDR3: CSVTRTGDQGTQYF. The CDR3 DNA sequence: TGCAGCGTTACCCGGACAGGGGACCAAGGGACCCAGTACTTC.

V gene TRBV7-8 combines with J gene TRBJ2-7; D gene uncertain. Deletions cut 3 bases from V and 6 bases from J, with 9 bases between. The germline V gene encodes CDR1 SGHVS and CDR2 FQNEAQ. The CDR3 has 12 residues. DNA of the CDR3: TGTGCCAGCAGCTTTTATTCGGGCGAGCAGTACTTC. Protein sequence: CASSFYSGEQYF.